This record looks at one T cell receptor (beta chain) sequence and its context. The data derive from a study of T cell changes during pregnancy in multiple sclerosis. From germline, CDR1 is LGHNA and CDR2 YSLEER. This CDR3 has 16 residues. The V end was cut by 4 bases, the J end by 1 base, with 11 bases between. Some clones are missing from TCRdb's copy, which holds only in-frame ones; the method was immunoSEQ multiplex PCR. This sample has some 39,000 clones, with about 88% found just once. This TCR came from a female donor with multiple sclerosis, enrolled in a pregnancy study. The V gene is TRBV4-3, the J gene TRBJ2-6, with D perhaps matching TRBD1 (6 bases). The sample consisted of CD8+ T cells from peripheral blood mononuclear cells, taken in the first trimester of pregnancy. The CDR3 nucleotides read TGCGCCAGCAGCCGCGAACAGGGATCTGGGGCCAACGTCCTGACTTTC. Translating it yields CASSREQGSGANVLTF.